A single sample is the source of the 9 T cell receptor beta chains below, sequenced in a study of cytomegalovirus exposure and HLA in healthy donors. Researchers ran the PCR with 60 Vbeta and 13 Jbeta primers. The data were produced by immunoSEQ multiplex PCR, yet TCRdb's version contains in-frame clones alone and is incomplete. The ten most abundant clones cover roughly 2.6% of a sample with around 64,000 clones. The sequenced sample was PBMCs. These receptors were collected from a female donor in good health and CMV-seropositive.

The gene calls are TRBV28 and TRBJ1-1; 7 bases align to TRBD1. The CDR3 covers 15 residues. V shed 6 bases, J shed 3 bases, and the junction held 10 bases outside the gene matches. CDR1 is MDHEN and CDR2 is SYDVKM in the germline V gene. CDR3 residues: CASRARTGEDTEAFF. CDR3 nucleotide sequence: TGTGCCAGCAGAGCTAGGACAGGAGAAGACACTGAAGCTTTCTTT.

The chain recombines TRBV5-1 with TRBJ1-6, with 9 bases identical to TRBD1. From germline, CDR1 is SGHRS and CDR2 YFSETQ. The CDR3 contains 16 residues. Germline trimming cut 4 bases from V and 3 bases from J; bases unmatched to any gene: 5. CDR3 sequence: CASSKATGGYNSPLHF. The CDR3 DNA reads as TGCGCCAGCAGCAAAGCGACAGGGGGCTATAATTCACCCCTCCACTTT.

DNA for the CDR3: TGTGCCAGCAGTCGAAGCGGGACGGCAGATACGCAGTATTTT. Translated: CASSRSGTADTQYF. The V gene is TRBV6-5, the J gene TRBJ2-3; 7 bases line up with TRBD2. Trimming removed 5 bases from V and 4 bases from J; junction bases left unmatched: 6. The CDR3 extends over 14 amino acids. Germline assignment: CDR1 MNHEY and CDR2 SVGAGI.

The V gene is TRBV19, the J gene TRBJ1-1, with 7 bases that match TRBD1. The CDR3 contains 14 residues. CDR1 is LNHDA and CDR2 is SQIVND in the germline V gene (reference sequence). Trimming at V came to 5 bases and at J to 5 bases, leaving 8 bases not matched to a gene. This CDR3 reads CASSPRQGMTEAFF. CDR3 nucleotides: TGTGCCAGTAGTCCCAGACAGGGTATGACTGAAGCTTTCTTT.

The J gene is TRBJ2-7, the V gene TRBV28; 9 positions agree with TRBD1. Germline V CDR1 and CDR2: MDHEN, SYDVKM. This CDR3 has 14 residues. The V segment lost 7 bases and the J segment 3 bases; nucleotides outside the gene matches: 7. Here the CDR3 DNA reads TGTGCCAGCAAACGACAGGGGGTCGACTACGAGCAGTACTTC. Protein sequence: CASKRQGVDYEQYF.

The chain links TRBV30 to TRBJ1-5; tentative D call: TRBD1 (5 bases). Germline V lookup: CDR1 GTSNPN, CDR2 SVGIG (reference sequence). The V end lost 4 bases, the J end lost 7 bases, and 14 bases lay between the germline ends. The CDR3 has 13 amino acids. Here the CDR3 reads CAWTSGPEQPQHF. The CDR3 DNA reads TGTGCCTGGACGTCAGGGCCCGAGCAGCCCCAGCATTTT.

The chain carries TRBV27 and TRBJ1-5, with 7 bases identical to TRBD1. This CDR3 is 17 amino acids long. J was trimmed by 6 bases and V by 2 bases; bases with no gene match: 13. Per the germline V gene, CDR1 is MNHEY and CDR2 is SMNVEV (reference sequence). The CDR3 protein is CASSLAASGAGGQPQHF. CDR3 bases: TGTGCCAGCAGTTTAGCCGCCTCAGGGGCAGGGGGTCAGCCCCAGCATTTT.

The chain recombines TRBV4-1 with TRBJ2-4; 13 bases match TRBD2. The V gene's germline CDR1 is MGHRA and CDR2 YSYEKL. This CDR3 is 19 amino acids long. V was pared by 1 base and J by 2 bases, with 8 bases of the junction left unmatched. The CDR3 DNA reads as TGCGCCAGCAGCCAAGGGCCAGGACTAGCGGGGGATACCAAAAACATTCAGTACTTC. It yields the protein CASSQGPGLAGDTKNIQYF.

CDR3 sequence reads: CASSYGTGGDTQYF. In DNA form, the CDR3 reads TGTGCCAGCAGTTACGGGACAGGGGGAGATACGCAGTATTTT. V and J are TRBV6-5 and TRBJ2-3; 11 nucleotides align to TRBD1. V dropped 2 bases and J dropped 5; count of bases not matched to a gene: 0. The CDR3 has 14 residues. Germline assignment: CDR1 MNHEY and CDR2 SVGAGI.